Sequencing of this T cell receptor (beta chain) was carried out in a study of cytomegalovirus exposure and HLA in healthy donors. TCRdb keeps only in-frame clones here, not all; method: immunoSEQ multiplex PCR. The sample carries about 55,000 clones, 75% to 95% recorded once. Germline V gene lookup returns CDR1 MNHEY and CDR2 SVGAGI. The CDR3 totals 14 residues. J was trimmed by 5 bases and V by 6 bases; bases with no gene match: 7. What was sequenced was PBMCs. The TCR comes from a man aged 18 to 30 in good health and CMV-seronegative. This sequence joins TRBV6-5 and TRBJ2-4; TRBD1 aligns across 7 bases. CDR3 in amino acids: CASSYGDSQNIQYF. The CDR3 DNA reads as TGTGCCAGCAGCTACGGGGACAGTCAAAACATTCAGTACTTC.